The present entry profiles one TCR beta chain with its context. Its antigen is unknown. cDNA came from about 0.51 to 1 ug RNA primed by random hexamers. The immunoSEQ assay covered 54 Vbeta and 13 Jbeta segments for CDR3. TCRdb reanalysed the immunoSEQ multiplex PCR reads using MiXCR and keeps one entry per CDR3 protein. The data hold over 200,000 distinct CDR3 sequences, with 95% observed a single time. Negative isolation was used for CD8+ and CD4+ T cells, and FACS enrichment was applied to TEMRA cells. The sample comes from a study of CD8 T cells in Susac syndrome. The study's findings and limits: That the number of individuals in its TCR sequencing and HLA analysis was relatively small was acknowledged by the study.

Germline CDR1 SEHNR, CDR2 FQNEAQ (reference sequence). The CDR3 sequence is 14 residues long. Between the trimmed V and J ends, which lost 3 bases and 10 bases, there was a span of 13 bases. The material sequenced was CD4+ T cells from PBMCs. This clonotype was obtained from a human donor with multiple sclerosis. The V call is TRBV7-9, the J call TRBJ1-6, with D perhaps matching TRBD1 (6 bases). The CDR3 DNA reads as TGTGCCAGCAGCTTTGCGGGGGCAGTGTCACCCCTCCACTTT. Its translation is CASSFAGAVSPLHF.